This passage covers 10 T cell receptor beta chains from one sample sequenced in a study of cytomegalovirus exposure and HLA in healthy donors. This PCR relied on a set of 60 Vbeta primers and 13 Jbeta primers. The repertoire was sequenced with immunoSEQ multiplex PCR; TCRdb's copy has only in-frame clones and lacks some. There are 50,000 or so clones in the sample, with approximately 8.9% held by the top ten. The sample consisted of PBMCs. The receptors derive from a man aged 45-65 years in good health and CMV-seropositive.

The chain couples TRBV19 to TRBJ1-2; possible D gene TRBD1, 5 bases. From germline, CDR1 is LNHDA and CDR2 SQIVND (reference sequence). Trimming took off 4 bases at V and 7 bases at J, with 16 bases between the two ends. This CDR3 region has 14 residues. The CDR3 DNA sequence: TGTGCCAGTAGTAGGAGGGGCGCGGGGCCTGGCTACACCTTC. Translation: CASSRRGAGPGYTF.

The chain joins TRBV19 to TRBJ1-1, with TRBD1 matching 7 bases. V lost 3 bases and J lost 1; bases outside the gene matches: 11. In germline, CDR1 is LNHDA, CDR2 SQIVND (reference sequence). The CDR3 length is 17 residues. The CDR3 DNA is TGTGCCAGTAGTATCCCCCTCAGGGGGACAAGGAACACTGAAGCTTTCTTT. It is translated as CASSIPLRGTRNTEAFF. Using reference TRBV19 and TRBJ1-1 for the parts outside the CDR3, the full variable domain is DGGITQSPKYLFRKEGQNVTLSCEQNLNHDAMYWYRQDPGQGLRLIYYSQIVNDFQKGDIAEGYSVSREKKESFPLTVTSAQKNPTAFYLCASSIPLRGTRNTEAFFGQGTRLTVV.

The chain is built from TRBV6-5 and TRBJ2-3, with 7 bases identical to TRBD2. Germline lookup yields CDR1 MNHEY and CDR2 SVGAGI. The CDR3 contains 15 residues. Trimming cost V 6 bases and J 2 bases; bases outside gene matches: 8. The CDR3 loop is CASSSGGRPTDTQYF. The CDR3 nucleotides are TGTGCCAGCAGCTCGGGAGGCCGTCCCACAGATACGCAGTATTTT.

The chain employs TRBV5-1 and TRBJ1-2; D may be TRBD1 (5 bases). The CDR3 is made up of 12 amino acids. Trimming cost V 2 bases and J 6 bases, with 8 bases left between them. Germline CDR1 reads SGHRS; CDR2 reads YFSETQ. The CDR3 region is CASSFDSNGYTF. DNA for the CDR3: TGCGCCAGCAGCTTCGACAGTAATGGCTACACCTTC.

CDR3 bases: TGTGCCAGCAGTTACCCGACAGCCTCCCAAGACGAGCAGTACTTC. Its translation: CASSYPTASQDEQYF. The V and J genes are TRBV6-5 and TRBJ2-7, with a possible D match to TRBD1 (5 bases). V lost 2 bases, J lost 5 bases, and 16 bases lay in between. Looked up from germline, CDR1 is MNHEY and CDR2 is SVGAGI. This CDR3 comprises 15 residues.

The CDR3 DNA follows: TGTGCCAGCAGCGCCCCTTGGGGGACTAGCGGGGGCAACACAGATACGCAGTATTTT. It yields the protein CASSAPWGTSGGNTDTQYF. The genes are TRBV9 and TRBJ2-3, with TRBD2 identical over 14 bases. The CDR3 contains 19 residues. V shed 3 bases, J shed 2 bases, and the junction held 11 bases outside the gene matches. Germline V gene lookup returns CDR1 SGDLS and CDR2 YYNGEE.

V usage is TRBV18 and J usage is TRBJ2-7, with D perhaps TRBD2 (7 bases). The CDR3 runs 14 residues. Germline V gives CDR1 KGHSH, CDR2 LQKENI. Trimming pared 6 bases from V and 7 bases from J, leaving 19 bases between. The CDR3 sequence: CASSQGSGAREQYF. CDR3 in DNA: TGTGCCAGCTCCCAGGGGAGCGGGGCCCGGGAGCAGTACTTC.

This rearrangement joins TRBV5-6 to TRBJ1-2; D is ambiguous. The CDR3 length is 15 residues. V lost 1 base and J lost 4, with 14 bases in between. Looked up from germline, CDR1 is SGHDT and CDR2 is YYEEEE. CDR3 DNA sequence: TGTGCCAGCAGCTTGCGAGGGTGGCGGAGCTATGGCTACACCTTC. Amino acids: CASSLRGWRSYGYTF.

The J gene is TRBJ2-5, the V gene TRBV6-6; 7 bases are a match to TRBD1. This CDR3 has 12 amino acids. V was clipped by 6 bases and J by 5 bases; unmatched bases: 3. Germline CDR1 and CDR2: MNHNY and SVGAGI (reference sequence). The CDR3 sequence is CASRRGQETQYF. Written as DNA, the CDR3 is TGTGCCAGCAGGAGGGGGCAGGAGACCCAGTACTTC.

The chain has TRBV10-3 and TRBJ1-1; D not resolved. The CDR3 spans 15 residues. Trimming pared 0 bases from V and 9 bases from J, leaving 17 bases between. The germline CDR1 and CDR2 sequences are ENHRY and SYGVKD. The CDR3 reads CAISESRGLGNQAFF. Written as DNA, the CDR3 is TGTGCCATCAGTGAGTCTCGTGGACTCGGGAATCAAGCTTTCTTT.